Below, 29 T cell receptor beta chains from the same sample are listed, as sequenced in a study of cytomegalovirus exposure and HLA in healthy donors. PCR used 60 Vbeta primers and 13 Jbeta primers. Here immunoSEQ multiplex PCR was the method, and the copy in TCRdb shows in-frame clones only, minus some. The table includes some 65,000 clones, roughly 60% detected once. Sequenced material: PBMCs. These TCRs come from a man aged 25-40 years in good health and CMV-seronegative.

The chain has TRBV11-2 and TRBJ1-4; D gene unclear. The CDR3 runs 15 residues. Per the germline V gene, CDR1 is SGHAT and CDR2 is FQNNGV. V lost 2 bases, J lost 8 bases, and 15 bases lay in between. The CDR3 bases are TGTGCCAGCAGCTTACGGCTCGGACGCGGGGAAAAACTGTTTTTT. Translating it yields CASSLRLGRGEKLFF.

The chain joins TRBV20-1 to TRBJ2-5; TRBD1 matches 8 bases. The CDR3 consists of 11 residues. The V gene end was trimmed by 6 bases and the J gene end by 6 bases; junction bases not matched to a gene: 3. CDR1 is DFQATT and CDR2 is SNEGSKA in the germline V gene (reference sequence). CDR3 region: CSAGQGKTQYF. The CDR3 coding sequence is TGCAGTGCAGGACAGGGAAAGACCCAGTACTTC.

This clone has just one count. The CDR3 here is CASSLGQSSEGDTEAFF. CDR3 in DNA: TGTGCCAGCAGCCTTGGACAGTCGTCTGAGGGAGACACTGAAGCTTTCTTT. This rearrangement joins TRBV7-8 to TRBJ1-1, with TRBD1 as a possible D gene (6 bases). Germline CDR1 is SGHVS and CDR2 is FQNEAQ. V lost 5 bases to trimming and J lost 3 bases, with 22 bases between them. The CDR3 totals 17 residues.

CDR3 sequence (DNA): TGCGCCAGCAGCTTGGCCCTCTCGCCGGCAGGACTAGCGAGGTCCTACGAGCAGTACTTC. It specifies CASSLALSPAGLARSYEQYF. The chain has TRBV5-1 and TRBJ2-7; TRBD2 aligns across 9 bases. In germline, CDR1 is SGHRS, CDR2 YFSETQ. This CDR3 has 20 amino acids. V lost 0 bases and J lost 1; bases outside the gene matches: 17.

This clone was seen only a few times. The chain has TRBV7-9 and TRBJ1-4, with D maybe TRBD1 (5 bases). V dropped 3 bases and J dropped 8 bases, with 13 bases sitting between them. This CDR3 region has 14 residues. Germline loops: CDR1 SEHNR, CDR2 FQNEAQ (reference sequence). The CDR3 DNA sequence: TGTGCCAGCAGCTTCACTTCTGCAGGGGAAAAACTGTTTTTT. As protein: CASSFTSAGEKLFF.

The chain couples TRBV6-6 to TRBJ1-2, with D unresolved. The V gene lost 6 bases and the J gene lost 1 base, with 15 bases spanning the gap. The V gene's germline CDR1 is MNHNY and CDR2 SVGAGI (reference sequence). The CDR3 consists of 15 residues. This chain's CDR3 is CASRGEEIRNYGYTF. DNA of the CDR3: TGTGCCAGCAGGGGAGAGGAAATCCGTAACTATGGCTACACCTTC.

The rearrangement links TRBV5-1 to TRBJ1-6; a weak D match, TRBD1 (6 bases). The CDR3 loop spans 16 amino acids. Trimming shortened V by 2 bases and J by 1 base, and 10 bases separated the two germline ends. Germline V gene sequence: CDR1 SGHRS, CDR2 YFSETQ. The CDR3 nucleotides are TGCGCCAGCAGCTTACAGGGAGAGTCCTATAATTCACCCCTCCACTTT. This sequence encodes CASSLQGESYNSPLHF.

CDR3 in amino acids: CATSPDRVADTQYF. The DNA of the CDR3 is TGTGCCACCAGCCCGGACAGGGTTGCAGATACGCAGTATTTT. The chain combines TRBV15 with TRBJ2-3; 8 bases agree with TRBD1. The CDR3 has 14 residues. In germline, CDR1 is LNHNV, CDR2 YYDKDF (reference sequence). J lost 4 bases, V lost 5 bases, and 5 bases had no gene match.

This clone was seen only once. This chain uses TRBV18 with TRBJ2-7; maybe TRBD1 (6 bases). The CDR3 is 13 amino acids. With 2 bases removed from V and 3 bases from J, the gap between germline ends came to 8 bases. Germline V gene sequence: CDR1 KGHSH, CDR2 LQKENI. The CDR3 region has the DNA TGTGCCAGCTCACCAATACAGGGCTACGAGCAGTACTTC. This encodes CASSPIQGYEQYF. The whole variable domain, filled in from reference TRBV18 and TRBJ2-7, reads NAGVMQNPRHLVRRRGQEARLRCSPMKGHSHVYWYRQLPEEGLKFMVYLQKENIIDESGMPKERFSAEFPKEGPSILRIQQVVRGDSAAYFCASSPIQGYEQYFGPGTRLTVT.

This clone was found a few times. The chain uses TRBV5-4 and TRBJ2-7; 10 bases map to TRBD1. This CDR3 spans 15 amino acids. Per the germline V gene, CDR1 is SGHNT and CDR2 is YYREEE (reference sequence). V dropped 4 bases and J dropped 3; count of bases not matched to a gene: 7. The CDR3 nucleotides are TGTGCCAGCAGCGCCCGACAGGGGGCGATCTACGAGCAGTACTTC. Protein product: CASSARQGAIYEQYF.

The V gene is TRBV30, the J gene TRBJ2-7, with D tentatively TRBD2 (5 bases). This CDR3 region has 13 residues. CDR1 and CDR2 (germline): GTSNPN, SVGIG (reference sequence). Trimming pared 3 bases from V and 0 bases from J, leaving 9 bases between. The CDR3 spells CAWRRATSYEQYF. CDR3 DNA: TGTGCCTGGAGGAGGGCCACCTCCTACGAGCAGTACTTC.

The CDR3 region is CAWSVQVGGPGTDTQYF. In nucleotides, the CDR3 is TGTGCCTGGAGTGTACAAGTGGGGGGGCCCGGCACAGATACGCAGTATTTT. The chain recombines TRBV30 with TRBJ2-3; tentatively, D is TRBD2 (7 bases). The CDR3 extends over 17 amino acids. Deletions cut 0 bases from V and 1 base from J, with 17 bases between. CDR1 and CDR2 (germline): GTSNPN, SVGIG (reference sequence).

This chain uses TRBV6-5 with TRBJ1-3, with a weak D call TRBD1 (5 bases). Trimming took off 4 bases at V and 0 bases at J, with 10 bases between the two ends. The CDR3 extends over 15 amino acids. Germline V lookup: CDR1 MNHEY, CDR2 SVGAGI. CDR3 DNA sequence: TGTGCCAGCAGTTCGGACACGAGCTCTGGAAACACCATATATTTT. Its translation is CASSSDTSSGNTIYF.

The chain recombines TRBV7-9 with TRBJ2-7; tentatively, D is TRBD2 (6 bases). Germline-derived CDR1 and CDR2 are SEHNR and FQNEAQ (reference sequence). Trimming took 5 bases from V and 1 from J, leaving 12 bases between them. This CDR3 is 14 amino acids long. The CDR3 sequence: CASSHSGVSYEQYF. In DNA form, the CDR3 reads TGTGCCAGCAGCCACTCGGGAGTTTCCTACGAGCAGTACTTC.

CDR3 in DNA: TGTGCCAGCAGTTTGGACATAAGCAATCAGCCCCAGCATTTT. Translated: CASSLDISNQPQHF. The chain employs TRBV6-5 and TRBJ1-5; tentative D call: TRBD1 (5 bases). This CDR3 spans 14 amino acids. V was pared by 4 bases and J by 1 base, with 8 bases between. CDR1 is MNHEY, CDR2 SVGAGI, per germline.

This clone was seen a handful of times. The V gene is TRBV7-2, the J gene TRBJ2-1, with 9 bases matching TRBD2. The CDR3 totals 17 residues. Trimming removed 1 base from V and 6 bases from J; junction bases left unmatched: 10. Germline-derived CDR1 and CDR2 are SGHTA and FQGNSA. CDR3 nucleotides: TGTGCCAGCAGCTTAGAGACCGCGGGGGGGCCGGGCAATGAGCAGTTCTTC. Its translation is CASSLETAGGPGNEQFF.

This clone was seen only a few times. V and J are TRBV27 and TRBJ2-1; no definite D call. The CDR3 runs to 14 residues. Trimming removed 3 bases from V and 2 bases from J, with 8 bases in between. Per the germline V gene, CDR1 is MNHEY and CDR2 is SMNVEV (reference sequence). The CDR3 sequence is CASSFSDTYNEQFF. The CDR3 DNA follows: TGTGCCAGCAGTTTTAGTGATACCTACAATGAGCAGTTCTTC.

The J gene is TRBJ2-3, the V gene TRBV7-8; D is unresolved. This CDR3 has 15 amino acids. CDR1 and CDR2 (germline): SGHVS, FQNEAQ. Trimming took off 3 bases at V and 10 bases at J, with 20 bases between the two ends. CDR3 region: CASSLSTFPPMAQYF. The CDR3 DNA reads as TGTGCCAGCAGCTTGTCCACATTTCCACCCATGGCGCAGTATTTT.

This clone is judged medium-sized (0.01 to 0.1%). This chain joins TRBV15 and TRBJ1-2; 8 nucleotides line up with TRBD1. Germline loops: CDR1 LNHNV, CDR2 YYDKDF (reference sequence). The CDR3 is made up of 13 amino acids. V shed 4 bases and J 7 bases; nucleotides not matched to a gene: 5. DNA for the CDR3: TGTGCCACCAGCATCGGACAGGGATTTGGCTACACCTTC. As protein: CATSIGQGFGYTF.

The chain has TRBV9 and TRBJ2-5; TRBD2 matches 8 bases. V gave up 1 base and J gave up 3 bases; unmatched junction bases: 8. CDR3 size: 16 residues. Germline V gives CDR1 SGDLS, CDR2 YYNGEE. The chain's CDR3 is CASSVTGLAEEETQYF. CDR3 nucleotides: TGTGCCAGCAGCGTAACCGGACTAGCCGAGGAAGAGACCCAGTACTTC.

This clone turned up a few times. The chain joins TRBV2 to TRBJ1-5; 7 bases agree with TRBD1. There are 15 residues in the CDR3. V dropped 7 bases and J dropped 3; count of bases not matched to a gene: 9. Per the germline V gene, CDR1 is SNHLY and CDR2 is FYNNEI. The DNA of the CDR3 is TGTGCCAGCACCCCCGGGACAGCGATCAATCAGCCCCAGCATTTT. Its translation: CASTPGTAINQPQHF.

The V and J genes are TRBV5-6 and TRBJ1-1; D not certain. The CDR3 has 12 residues. Between the trimmed V and J ends, which lost 3 bases and 7 bases, there was a span of 10 bases. Germline V lookup: CDR1 SGHDT, CDR2 YYEEEE. For the CDR3, the DNA is TGTGCCAGCAGCTATCAATTTGTTGAAGCTTTCTTT. Translating it yields CASSYQFVEAFF.

The chain joins TRBV2 to TRBJ2-7; D is perhaps TRBD1 (5 bases). The germline gives CDR1 SNHLY, CDR2 FYNNEI. The V and J ends lost 8 bases and 4 bases respectively, with 12 bases between them. This CDR3 comprises 12 residues. The CDR3 bases are TGTGCCAGCGTCCCTTCAGGGTACGAGCAGTACTTC. Translation: CASVPSGYEQYF.

The rearrangement links TRBV5-8 to TRBJ2-7; 7 nucleotides align to TRBD1. The trim removed 6 bases at V and 2 bases at J, leaving 5 bases unmatched. Germline CDR1 reads SGHTS; CDR2 reads YDEGEE. The CDR3 totals 13 residues. The CDR3: CASTSTGPYEQYF. DNA for the CDR3: TGTGCCAGCACTTCGACAGGGCCCTACGAGCAGTACTTC.

This clone was counted between two and nine times. V gene TRBV6-5 combines with J gene TRBJ1-6; D call uncertain. The CDR3 is made up of 15 amino acids. V was clipped by 0 bases and J by 10 bases, with 13 bases between them. CDR1 is MNHEY, CDR2 SVGAGI, per germline. The CDR3 bases are TGTGCCAGCAGTTACTCCTTCCAGGCAGACTCACCCCTCCACTTT. This codes for CASSYSFQADSPLHF.

The genes are TRBV6-1 and TRBJ2-3; 7 bases agree with TRBD2. This CDR3 is 15 amino acids long. Germline V gene lookup returns CDR1 MNHNS and CDR2 SASEGT. With V trimmed by 2 bases and J by 4 bases, 6 bases remained unmatched. CDR3 loop: CASSERASGPDTQYF. In DNA, the CDR3 is TGTGCCAGCAGTGAAAGGGCTAGCGGTCCAGATACGCAGTATTTT.

The chain recombines TRBV7-2 with TRBJ2-5, with a weak D call TRBD2 (5 bases). Between the trimmed V and J ends, which lost 4 bases and 0 bases, there was a span of 15 bases. There are 16 residues in the CDR3. Germline lookup yields CDR1 SGHTA and CDR2 FQGNSA. The CDR3, as DNA: TGTGCCAGCAGCTGGGGTAGCGTTCGGTACCAAGAGACCCAGTACTTC. Residues: CASSWGSVRYQETQYF.

The genes are TRBV5-6 and TRBJ1-2, with a possible D match to TRBD1 (5 bases). CDR1 and CDR2 (germline): SGHDT, YYEEEE. The CDR3 is 12 residues long. Trimming took off 1 base at V and 8 bases at J, with 9 bases between the two ends. CDR3 amino acids: CASSLQGRGYTF. As DNA, the CDR3 is TGTGCCAGCAGCTTGCAGGGTCGGGGCTACACCTTC.

The chain has TRBV6-5 and TRBJ2-7; 10 nucleotides align to TRBD1. Germline V CDR1 and CDR2: MNHEY, SVGAGI. The CDR3 extends over 15 amino acids. V was pared by 2 bases and J by 5 bases, with 6 bases of the junction left unmatched. The CDR3 region has the DNA TGTGCCAGCAGTTACGGGGGACAGGGGATTAACGAGCAGTACTTC. This gives the protein CASSYGGQGINEQYF.